The 18 T cell receptor beta chains below all came from one sample that was sequenced in a study of CD8+CD57+ T cells in acquired aplastic anemia (dated by TCRdb to about 2018). The sequencer listed for this sample is Illumina HiSeq 2000. Genomic DNA was used as template for profiling of TCR beta VDJ combinations and CDR3 sequences. The raw public data were reprocessed by TCRdb itself: fastp quality trimming at Q25, MiXCR clonotype calling, in-frame beta chains only. One record per CDR3 amino acid sequence lists the most common genes and DNA. The sample table holds approximately 270,000 distinct CDR3 sequences, of which around three fifths were seen once. Clones ranked in the top ten supply 8% of the sample. The sample taken for sequencing was sorted CD4+, CD8+, or CD8+CD57+ T cells (not recorded which) from PBMCs. The receptors were sampled from a human donor with severe aplastic anemia or a healthy control (not recorded which).

The chain links TRBV10-3 to TRBJ1-2; D may be TRBD1 (6 bases). Germline V gene data show CDR1 as ENHRY and CDR2 as SYGVKD. V was cut by 11 bases and J by 3 bases, with 16 bases left in between. The CDR3 is 13 residues long. The CDR3 reads CAVQRDKDYGYTF. The CDR3 bases are TGTGCCGTACAAAGGGACAAAGACTATGGCTACACCTTC.

Regarding this clonotype: The junction departs from the called germline gene at one end, perhaps through a read error. The chain employs TRBV19 and TRBJ1-1; 7 bases fit TRBD1. CDR1 and CDR2 (germline): LNHDA, SQIVND (reference sequence). The CDR3 loop spans 13 amino acids. The CDR3 reads CASAEGAGTEAFF. In DNA form, the CDR3 reads TGTGCCAGTGCAGAGGGGGCTGGCACTGAAGCCTTCTTT.

This chain links TRBV7-2 with TRBJ2-7; 9 bases are shared with TRBD1. Trimming cost V 4 bases and J 2 bases; bases outside gene matches: 6. Germline CDR1 reads SGHTA; CDR2 reads FQGNSA. The CDR3 covers 15 residues. The CDR3 coding sequence is TGTGCCAGCAGCTATCCGGGACAGGGCCCCTACGAGCAGTACTTC. Translation: CASSYPGQGPYEQYF.

The chain combines TRBV19 with TRBJ1-4; perhaps TRBD1 as D (5 bases). The CDR3 totals 15 residues. CDR1 LNHDA and CDR2 SQIVND come from the germline V gene (reference sequence). The V end lost 3 bases, the J end lost 7 bases, and 15 bases lay between the germline ends. CDR3 region: CASSIRDVGGEKLFF. The CDR3 nucleotides are TGTGCCAGTAGTATTCGGGACGTCGGGGGTGAAAAACTGTTTTTT.

This clonotype was counted at least ten times. The chain joins TRBV29-1 to TRBJ1-1, with D maybe TRBD1 (6 bases). Germline V gene lookup returns CDR1 SQVTM and CDR2 ANQGSEA. The CDR3 length is 16 residues. The germline V and J ends were trimmed by 5 bases and 1 base, with 20 bases remaining between them. The CDR3 DNA is TGCAGCGTTCATGGGGGGCGAGGGCTGCCGAACACTGAAGCTTTCTTT. Its protein is CSVHGGRGLPNTEAFF.

The chain links TRBV11-2 to TRBJ2-5, with TRBD2 matching over 12 bases. CDR3 size: 20 residues. The germline V gene encodes CDR1 SGHAT and CDR2 FQNNGV. V dropped 1 base and J dropped 4; count of bases not matched to a gene: 16. CDR3 in amino acids: CASSLGRRLAGAPLRETQYF. As DNA, the CDR3 is TGTGCCAGCAGCTTAGGTCGTCGACTAGCGGGGGCACCTTTGAGAGAGACCCAGTACTTC.

J is TRBJ2-7 and V is TRBV15, with TRBD2 matching 10 bases. After removal of 3 bases from V and 2 bases from J, the junction contained 16 bases not matched to a gene. The CDR3 sequence is 19 residues long. Germline V gene data show CDR1 as LNHNV and CDR2 as YYDKDF (reference sequence). The CDR3 nucleotides are TGTGCCACCAGCAGCCAGGATGCTAGCGGGAGTTCGGCCCCCTACGAGCAGTACTTC. It translates to CATSSQDASGSSAPYEQYF.

This clonotype came up many times. J is TRBJ1-5 and V is TRBV30; no firm D call. CDR1 is GTSNPN, CDR2 SVGIG, per germline (reference sequence). The CDR3 consists of 12 residues. V was shortened by 0 bases and J by 4 bases, with 4 bases between the two germline ends. For the CDR3, the DNA is TGTGCCTGGAGTGTAAGGAATCAGCCCCAGCATTTT. Translating it yields CAWSVRNQPQHF.

The V gene is TRBV7-2, the J gene TRBJ1-2; 7 bases map to TRBD1. Per the germline V gene, CDR1 is SGHTA and CDR2 is FQGNSA. Trimming took 4 bases from V and 6 from J; bases not matched to a gene: 11. This CDR3 comprises 15 residues. The CDR3 sequence: CASSSRPRGLNGYTF. The CDR3 nucleotides are TGTGCCAGCAGCTCGCGTCCGAGGGGGCTCAATGGCTACACCTTC.

This chain joins TRBV20-1 and TRBJ2-2, with D perhaps assigned TRBD1 or TRBD2 (5 bases each). This CDR3 region has 15 residues. The V end lost 3 bases, the J end lost 7 bases, and 18 bases lay between the germline ends. CDR1 is DFQATT, CDR2 SNEGSKA, per germline (reference sequence). CDR3 sequence (DNA): TGCAGTGCTAGCGGGGCCCCCGGGGCGGTCGGGGAGCTGTTTTTT. Translating gives CSASGAPGAVGELFF.

In this sample, this clonotype turned up many times. This CDR3 is CASSLGPSYGYTF. DNA of the CDR3: TGTGCCAGCAGCCTTGGGCCGTCCTATGGCTACACCTTC. The V and J genes are TRBV7-3 and TRBJ1-2; no firm D call. The germline CDR1 and CDR2 sequences are SGHTA and FQGTGA. The CDR3 runs to 13 residues. Trimming shortened V by 5 bases and J by 4 bases, and 11 bases separated the two germline ends.

This clonotype showed up just once. This chain joins TRBV5-1 and TRBJ1-1, with a possible D match to TRBD1 (6 bases). Per the germline V gene, CDR1 is SGHRS and CDR2 is YFSETQ. This CDR3 spans 18 amino acids. Trimming took 4 bases from V and 0 from J, leaving 22 bases between them. CDR3 bases: TGCGCCAGCAGCCCTCAAGTCGACAGGTCCTATATGAACACTGAAGCTTTCTTT. It yields the protein CASSPQVDRSYMNTEAFF.

V usage is TRBV12-3 or TRBV12-4 and J usage is TRBJ2-1, with D possibly being TRBD1 (5 bases). This CDR3 is built from 14 residues. Trimming removed 5 bases at V and 6 bases at J, with 14 bases between. CDR3 sequence (DNA): TGTGCCAGCAGTCTTAGGCAGGGTTCCAATGAGCAGTTCTTC. Translating it yields CASSLRQGSNEQFF.

This chain's CDR3 is CASSQDRENTEAFF. The DNA of the CDR3 is TGTGCCAGCAGCCAGGACAGGGAGAACACTGAAGCTTTCTTT. The chain employs TRBV6-4 and TRBJ1-1, with TRBD1 matching 8 bases. There are 14 residues in the CDR3. Germline-derived CDR1 and CDR2 are MRHNA and SNTAGT. After removal of 6 bases from V and 1 base from J, the junction contained 4 bases not matched to a gene.

The chain links TRBV7-2 to TRBJ1-1, with TRBD1 as a possible D gene (6 bases). CDR1 is SGHTA and CDR2 is FQGNSA in the germline V gene. The CDR3 totals 17 residues. Trimming removed 5 bases from V and 3 bases from J, with 22 bases in between. This CDR3 reads CASSQERGGRRHTEAFF. The CDR3 DNA reads TGTGCCAGCAGCCAAGAGCGCGGGGGGCGAAGACACACTGAAGCTTTCTTT.

V is TRBV19 and J is TRBJ2-1, with 10 bases lining up with TRBD2. CDR1 is LNHDA, CDR2 SQIVND, per germline (reference sequence). V gave up 4 bases and J gave up 5 bases; unmatched junction bases: 2. The CDR3 covers 14 residues. This CDR3 is CASSTSGGHNEQFF. CDR3 nucleotide sequence: TGTGCCAGTAGTACTAGCGGGGGACACAATGAGCAGTTCTTC.

V gene TRBV24-1 combines with J gene TRBJ2-1; perhaps TRBD2 as D (6 bases). The germline gives CDR1 KGHDR, CDR2 SFDVKD. CDR3 length: 14 amino acids. V was shortened by 2 bases and J by 5 bases, with 9 bases between the two germline ends. Written as DNA, the CDR3 is TGTGCCACCAGTGATTGGGCGGGGAACAATGAGCAGTTCTTC. Its protein product is CATSDWAGNNEQFF.

In this sample, this clonotype turned up many times. The genes are TRBV2 and TRBJ2-3; 8 bases align to TRBD2. V shed 6 bases and J 0 bases; nucleotides not matched to a gene: 2. CDR1 and CDR2 (germline): SNHLY, FYNNEI. CDR3 length: 14 residues. The CDR3 protein is CASSASGSTDTQYF. Written as DNA, the CDR3 is TGTGCCAGCAGCGCTAGCGGGAGCACAGATACGCAGTATTTT.